This is a list of T cell receptor beta chains from one sample in a study of cytomegalovirus exposure and HLA in healthy donors. Sequencing used immunoSEQ multiplex PCR; TCRdb keeps in-frame clones, though not all of them. The table has about 180,000 clones, about 69% seen once; the top ten hold under 3%. Material: PBMCs. All receptors come from a human donor in good health. Each CDR3 is given with its conserved first and last residue. D genes are given only for firm matches. Size is stated for part of the rows, as once, few or many counts, or as a class when the clone is expanded.

V	D	size	J	DNA	CDR3
TRBV7-3	TRBD2	NA	TRBJ2-5	TGTGCCAGCAGCTTAGGGACTAGCGGGGGAGAGACCCAGTACTTC	CASSLGTSGGETQYF
TRBV5-4	NA	NA	TRBJ2-3	TGTGCCAGCAGCTCCCCAGGACTTGATACGCAGTATTTT	CASSSPGLDTQYF
TRBV2	NA	NA	TRBJ1-1	TGTGCCAGCGGGGGGAGCGTAAACACTGAAGCTTTCTTT	CASGGSVNTEAFF
TRBV13	NA	NA	TRBJ2-7	TGTGCCAGCAGCTTAGGGCTTCTATCCTACGAGCAGTACTTC	CASSLGLLSYEQYF
TRBV7-8	NA	NA	TRBJ2-5	TGTGCCAGCAGCCACAAACTCCGGGAAGTGGAGACCCAGTACTTC	CASSHKLREVETQYF
TRBV4-2	NA	NA	TRBJ2-3	TGTGCCAGCAGCCAAGGTACGGACACTCAAGCCCCGCAGTATTTT	CASSQGTDTQAPQYF
TRBV4-1	NA	NA	TRBJ1-5	TGCGCCAGCAGCCAAGATATCGTAGGGAGTCAGCCCCAGCATTTT	CASSQDIVGSQPQHF
TRBV5-6	NA	NA	TRBJ2-7	TGTGCCAGCAGCTTGGCAGTCTCCCCACTCCTCAAGCGCTACGAGCAGTACTTC	CASSLAVSPLLKRYEQYF
TRBV29-1	TRBD1	NA	TRBJ2-1	TGCAGCGTCCGGGACAGCTCCTACAATGAGCAGTTCTTC	CSVRDSSYNEQFF
TRBV7-2	NA	NA	TRBJ2-3	TGTGCCAGCAGCACCTACGGGACAGATACGCAGTATTTT	CASSTYGTDTQYF
TRBV4-1	TRBD1	NA	TRBJ1-1	TGCGCCAGCAGCCAAAAAACAGGGGGAAGGAACACTGAAGCTTTCTTT	CASSQKTGGRNTEAFF
TRBV4-1	NA	NA	TRBJ2-7	TGCGCCAGCAGCCATCGAACAGGGAACGAGCAGTACTTC	CASSHRTGNEQYF
TRBV6-1	NA	NA	TRBJ1-4	TGTGCCAGCAGCCAAGGCGGGGGCTCTAATGAAAAACTGTTTTTT	CASSQGGGSNEKLFF
TRBV6-6	NA	once	TRBJ1-2	TGTGCCAGCAGTCTAGCCCAGGGGTCTGGCTACACCTTC	CASSLAQGSGYTF
TRBV4-3	NA	NA	TRBJ2-7	TGCGCCAGCAGCCGGACTCTTCGCTCCTACGAGCAGTACTTC	CASSRTLRSYEQYF
TRBV2	NA	NA	TRBJ1-3	TGTGCCAGCAGGAGGGATGCTGGAAACACCATATATTTT	CASRRDAGNTIYF